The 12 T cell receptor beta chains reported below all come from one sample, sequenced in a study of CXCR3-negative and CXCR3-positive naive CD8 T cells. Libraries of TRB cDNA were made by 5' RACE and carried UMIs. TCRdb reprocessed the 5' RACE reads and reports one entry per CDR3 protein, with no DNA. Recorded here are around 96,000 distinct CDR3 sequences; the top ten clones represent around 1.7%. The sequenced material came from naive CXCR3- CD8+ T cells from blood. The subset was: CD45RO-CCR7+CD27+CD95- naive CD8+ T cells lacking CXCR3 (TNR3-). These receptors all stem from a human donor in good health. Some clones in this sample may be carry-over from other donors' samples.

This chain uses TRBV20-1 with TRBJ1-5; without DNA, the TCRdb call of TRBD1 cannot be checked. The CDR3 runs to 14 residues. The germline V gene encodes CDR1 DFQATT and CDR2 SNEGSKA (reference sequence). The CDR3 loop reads CSAKMAGVDQPQHF.

CDR3: CAISDPPGPSRETQYF. J is TRBJ2-5 and V is TRBV10-3; the D call of TRBD1 rests on TCRdb alone, since no DNA is present to check it. CDR1 and CDR2 (germline): ENHRY, SYGVKD. The length of the CDR3 is 16 residues.

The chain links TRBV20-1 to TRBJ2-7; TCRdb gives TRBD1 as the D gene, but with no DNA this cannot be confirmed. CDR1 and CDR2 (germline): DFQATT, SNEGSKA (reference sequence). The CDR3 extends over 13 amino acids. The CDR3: CSAMGQDSYEQYF.

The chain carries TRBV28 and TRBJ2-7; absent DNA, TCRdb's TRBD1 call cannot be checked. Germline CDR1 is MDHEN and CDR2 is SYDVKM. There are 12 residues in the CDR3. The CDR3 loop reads CASRDRWDEQYF. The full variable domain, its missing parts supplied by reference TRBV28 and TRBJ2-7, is DVKVTQSSRYLVKRTGEKVFLECVQDMDHENMFWYRQDPGLGLRLIYFSYDVKMKEKGDIPEGYSVSREKKERFSLILESASTNQTSMYLCASRDRWDEQYFGPGTRLTVT.

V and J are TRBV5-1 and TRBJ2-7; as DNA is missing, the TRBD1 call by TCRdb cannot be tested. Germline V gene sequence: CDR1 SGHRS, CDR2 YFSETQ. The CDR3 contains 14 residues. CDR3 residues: CASSWGSPLNEQYF.

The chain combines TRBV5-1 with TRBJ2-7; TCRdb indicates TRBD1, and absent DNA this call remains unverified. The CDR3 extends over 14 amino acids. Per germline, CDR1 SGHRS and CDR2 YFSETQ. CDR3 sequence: CASSLGQGGHEQYF.

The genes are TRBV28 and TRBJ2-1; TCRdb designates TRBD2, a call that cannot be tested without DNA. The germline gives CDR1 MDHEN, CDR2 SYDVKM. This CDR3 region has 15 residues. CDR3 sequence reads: CASRNGLAGWNEQFF.

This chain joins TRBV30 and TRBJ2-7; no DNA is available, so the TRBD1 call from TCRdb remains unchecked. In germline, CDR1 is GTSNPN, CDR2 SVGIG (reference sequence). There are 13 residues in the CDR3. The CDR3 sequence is CAWSQGGDYEQYF. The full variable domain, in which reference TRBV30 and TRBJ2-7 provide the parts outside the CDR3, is SQTIHQWPATLVQPVGSPLSLECTVEGTSNPNLYWYRQAAGRGLQLLFYSVGIGQISSEVPQNLSASRPQDRQFILSSKKLLLSDSGFYLCAWSQGGDYEQYFGPGTRLTVT.

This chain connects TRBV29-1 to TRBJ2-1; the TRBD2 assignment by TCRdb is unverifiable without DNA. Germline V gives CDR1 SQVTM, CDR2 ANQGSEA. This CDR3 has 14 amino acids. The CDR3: CSVHREGPVNEQFF.

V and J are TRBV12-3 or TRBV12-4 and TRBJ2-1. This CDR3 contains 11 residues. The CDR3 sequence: CASIRYNEQFF.

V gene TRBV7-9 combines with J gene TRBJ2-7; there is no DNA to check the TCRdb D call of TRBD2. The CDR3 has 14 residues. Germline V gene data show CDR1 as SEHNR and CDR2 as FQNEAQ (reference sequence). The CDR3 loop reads CASSLVLAGSEQYF.

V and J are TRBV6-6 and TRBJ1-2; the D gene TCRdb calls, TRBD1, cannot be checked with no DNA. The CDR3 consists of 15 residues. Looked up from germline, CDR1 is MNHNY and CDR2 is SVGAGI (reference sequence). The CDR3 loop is CASSQGGGRNYGYTF.